The 14 T cell receptor beta chains below come from one sample, sequenced in a study of T cell responses to AZD1222 COVID-19 vaccine. The protocol was immunoSEQ multiplex PCR, while the TCRdb copy is restricted to in-frame clones and leaves out a portion. The sample has 150,000 to 190,000 clones; about 85% are singletons. The sample consisted of peripheral blood, taken after recovery from COVID-19. These receptor sequences come from an adult who had recovered from COVID-19.

The CDR3 coding sequence is TGTGCCAGTCGACGGACAGGGATGGGGTACCAAGAGACCCAGTACTTC. Its translation: CASRRTGMGYQETQYF. The chain combines TRBV19 with TRBJ2-5, with 8 bases matching TRBD1. J lost 0 bases, V lost 8 bases, and 11 bases had no gene match. This CDR3 spans 16 amino acids. From germline, CDR1 is LNHDA and CDR2 SQIVND (reference sequence).

This chain links TRBV5-1 with TRBJ1-6; perhaps TRBD1 as D (6 bases). Germline loops: CDR1 SGHRS, CDR2 YFSETQ. V was clipped by 4 bases and J by 5 bases, with 16 bases between them. This CDR3 spans 16 amino acids. CDR3 loop: CASSPSRTVDNSPLHF. In nucleotides, the CDR3 is TGCGCCAGCAGCCCTTCCCGGACAGTGGATAATTCACCCCTCCACTTT.

The table lists this clone with a count of one. The rearrangement links TRBV6-5 to TRBJ2-1; no reliable D call. The germline V and J ends were trimmed by 8 bases and 7 bases, with 9 bases remaining between them. CDR3 length: 11 residues. CDR1 MNHEY and CDR2 SVGAGI come from the germline V gene. The CDR3 region is CASVLGNEQFF. DNA of the CDR3: TGTGCCAGCGTACTGGGGAATGAGCAGTTCTTC.

The CDR3 region is CASSLLQGATQPQHF. The DNA for the CDR3 is TGTGCCAGCAGTTTACTGCAGGGGGCAACTCAGCCCCAGCATTTT. The chain carries TRBV28 and TRBJ1-5; 8 bases fit TRBD1. Germline V gives CDR1 MDHEN, CDR2 SYDVKM. V dropped 2 bases and J dropped 6; count of bases not matched to a gene: 6. The CDR3 loop spans 15 amino acids.

The chain links TRBV6-5 to TRBJ1-6, with a tentative D call TRBD1 (5 bases). This CDR3 has 14 amino acids. Germline loops: CDR1 MNHEY, CDR2 SVGAGI. V was cut by 4 bases and J by 10 bases, with 14 bases left in between. The CDR3, as DNA: TGTGCCAGCAGTTCGGGCAGGGAAGTATCACCCCTCCACTTT. Protein sequence: CASSSGREVSPLHF.

Here the CDR3 DNA reads TGCGCCAGCGTTCGTACAGGGGGCAATCAGCCCCAGCATTTT. This gives the protein CASVRTGGNQPQHF. The chain couples TRBV10-1 to TRBJ1-5; 7 bases line up with TRBD1. V shed 8 bases and J 2 bases; nucleotides not matched to a gene: 6. This CDR3 is built from 14 residues. Germline V gives CDR1 WNHNN, CDR2 SYGVQD (reference sequence).

The chain has TRBV28 and TRBJ1-5, with TRBD1 matching 8 bases. The germline gives CDR1 MDHEN, CDR2 SYDVKM. This CDR3 spans 15 amino acids. V trimming: 4 bases; J trimming: 5 bases; junction bases outside the gene matches: 7. The CDR3 DNA reads as TGTGCCAGCAGTTCCCCCCCAGGGGGCTATCAGCCCCAGCATTTT. Its protein product is CASSSPPGGYQPQHF.

This chain uses TRBV19 with TRBJ2-7, with 11 bases aligning to TRBD2. This CDR3 comprises 16 residues. CDR1 LNHDA and CDR2 SQIVND come from the germline V gene (reference sequence). The trim removed 6 bases at V and 0 bases at J, leaving 7 bases unmatched. For the CDR3, the DNA is TGTGCCAGTAGCCAAGGACTAGCGGGCCTCTCCTACGAGCAGTACTTC. Translating gives CASSQGLAGLSYEQYF.

The chain has TRBV6-5 and TRBJ1-6; D may be TRBD1 (5 bases). Trimming took off 5 bases at V and 7 bases at J, with 9 bases between the two ends. The CDR3 length is 13 residues. Germline-derived CDR1 and CDR2 are MNHEY and SVGAGI. The CDR3 DNA reads TGTGCCAGCAGTCGGACACAAAATTCACCCCTCCACTTT. Protein sequence: CASSRTQNSPLHF.

The CDR3 DNA sequence: TGTGCCATCAGTGAGGTCACGACAACGGGTGGCTACACCTTC. It codes for CAISEVTTTGGYTF. V usage is TRBV10-3 and J usage is TRBJ1-2; no clear D. Germline V gene sequence: CDR1 ENHRY, CDR2 SYGVKD. V dropped 2 bases and J dropped 7 bases, with 14 bases sitting between them. This CDR3 comprises 14 residues.

The chain employs TRBV13 and TRBJ1-5, with D perhaps TRBD1 (5 bases). The CDR3 loop spans 16 amino acids. Between the trimmed V and J ends, which lost 1 base and 2 bases, there was a span of 12 bases. Germline assignment: CDR1 PRHDT and CDR2 FYEKMQ (reference sequence). The CDR3 nucleotides read TGTGCCAGCAGCTTAGCCGGGCAGGGAGGCAATCAGCCCCAGCATTTT. It specifies CASSLAGQGGNQPQHF.

Here the CDR3 reads CASSQIGQGKRGGELFF. DNA for the CDR3: TGTGCCAGCAGCCAAATTGGACAGGGGAAGAGAGGCGGGGAGCTGTTTTTT. The chain recombines TRBV14 with TRBJ2-2; TRBD1 aligns across 9 bases. This CDR3 region has 17 residues. V shed 2 bases, J shed 7 bases, and the junction held 11 bases outside the gene matches. The germline V gene encodes CDR1 SGHDN and CDR2 FVKESK.

The rearrangement links TRBV19 to TRBJ2-7, with 7 bases identical to TRBD2. Germline trimming cut 1 base from V and 3 bases from J; bases unmatched to any gene: 9. Looked up from germline, CDR1 is LNHDA and CDR2 is SQIVND (reference sequence). CDR3 length equals 16 residues. The CDR3 nucleotides are TGTGCCAGTAGTATAGCCGGGACTACAATCCTCTACGAGCAGTACTTC. Translating it yields CASSIAGTTILYEQYF.

The chain has TRBV9 and TRBJ2-3; 7 nucleotides align to TRBD2. Germline V gene lookup returns CDR1 SGDLS and CDR2 YYNGEE. The CDR3 contains 12 residues. After removal of 0 bases from V and 8 bases from J, the junction contained 0 bases not matched to a gene. The CDR3 sequence is CASSVVAGTQYF. In DNA form, the CDR3 reads TGTGCCAGCAGCGTAGTAGCGGGTACGCAGTATTTT. The whole variable domain, remainder taken from reference TRBV9 and TRBJ2-3, is DSGVTQTPKHLITATGQRVTLRCSPRSGDLSVYWYQQSLDQGLQFLIQYYNGEERAKGNILERFSAQQFPDLHSELNLSSLELGDSALYFCASSVVAGTQYFGPGTRLTVL.